The next 21 T cell receptor beta chains were all read from a single sample in a study of CD8+ T cells in alopecia areata (dated by TCRdb to 2016 to 2019). Cells from pooled mouse cutaneous lymph nodes were stained for CD4, CD8alpha, NKG2D, NKG2ACE and other markers and then sorted on a BD Influx. Library creation used the immunoSEQ multiplex PCR assay. RNA was extracted from all samples and reverse transcribed into cDNA as template for TCR sequencing. TCRdb took this table from immuneACCESS and kept in-frame rearrangements with V and J called. Such tables lack part of the clones; where checked against another copy, unresolved V genes explain under half of the gap, and the rest is unexplained. For this sample, more than 250,000 clones appear and none is a singleton. Of the sample, more than 0.95% falls within the top ten clones. The sequencing sample was made of CD4+ T cells sorted from a lymph node. Receptor source: a C3H/HeJ mouse with alopecia areata. This strain of mice has MHC haplotype H2-k.

Notes on this clone: Gene names are the mouse ones. The read terminates 4 residues ahead of where the CDR3 ends, so the germline J gene completes it. Different DNA sequences within this sample yield the same CDR3. This chain uses TRBV13-2 with TRBJ2-1; 9 positions match TRBD1. Unmatched junction bases numbered 0, after V lost 2 bases and J lost 6 bases. The CDR3 totals 13 residues. CDR1 is NNHNN and CDR2 is SYGAGS in the germline V gene (reference sequence). The CDR3 loop reads CASGETGGAEQFF. CDR3 DNA (partial): TGTGCCAGCGGTGAGACAGGGGGTGCT.

A remark on this clone: The genes are named according to mouse. The DNA ends 4 residues before the CDR3 does, and the rest of the CDR3 is filled in from the germline J gene. Other DNA variants within this sample encode the same CDR3. The chain uses TRBV29 and TRBJ2-5, with 8 bases aligning to TRBD1. Unmatched junction bases numbered 2, after V lost 6 bases and J lost 3 bases. The length of the CDR3 is 13 residues. Germline CDR1 reads MSHET; CDR2 reads SYDVDS. This CDR3 reads CASSTGGQDTQYF. CDR3 DNA (partial): TGTGCTAGCAGCACAGGGGGTCAAGAC.

There are a few counts of this clone. The germline and genes are mouse ones. Read sequence stops 4 residues before the CDR3 end, and the germline J gene provides the missing end. The chain links TRBV14 to TRBJ2-5; possible D gene TRBD1, 6 bases. The CDR3 length is 15 residues. V shed 2 bases and J shed 3 bases, with 13 bases lying between them. CDR1 and CDR2 (germline): SGHDT, FRDEAV. This CDR3 reads CASSLTRDNQDTQYF. The CDR3 DNA, read in part, is TGTGCCAGCAGTTTAACCCGGGACAATCAAGAC. The complete variable domain, with remaining parts taken from reference TRBV14 and TRBJ2-5, reads EAGVTQSPRYAVLQEGQAVSFWCDPISGHDTLYWYQQPRDQGPQLLVYFRDEAVIDNSQLPSDRFSAVRPKGTNSTLKIQSAKQGDTATYLCASSLTRDNQDTQYFGPGTRLLVL.

This clone was detected only a few times. Gene and germline names: mouse. The read ends 4 residues shy of where the CDR3 ends; the end is completed using the germline J gene. V usage is TRBV29 and J usage is TRBJ1-2, with 7 positions matching TRBD1. CDR3 length: 15 amino acids. V lost 6 bases to trimming and J lost 0 bases; unmatched junction nucleotides: 7. Germline values: CDR1 MSHET, CDR2 SYDVDS. Incomplete CDR3 DNA: TGTGCTAGCAGCTTAAGGGACAGTGCAAACTCC. Its translation is CASSLRDSANS. The whole CDR3 region reads CASSLRDSANSDYTF. The full variable domain, with the rest looked up from reference TRBV29 and TRBJ1-2, is DMKVTQMPRYLIKRMGENVLLECGQDMSHETMYWYRQDPGLGLQLIYISYDVDSNSEGDIPKGYRVSRKKREHFSLILDSAKTNQTSVYFCASSLRDSANSDYTFGSGTRLLVI.

A few counts support this clone. Gene labels here are mouse ones. The DNA ends 4 residues before the CDR3 does, and the rest of the CDR3 is filled in from the germline J gene. The sample contains more than one DNA sequence encoding this CDR3. The chain links TRBV31 to TRBJ2-3, with TRBD1 identical over 10 bases. The length of the CDR3 is 15 residues. The ends lost 3 bases at V and 0 bases at J; junction bases unmatched: 3. Germline loops: CDR1 GKSSPN, CDR2 SITVG. The covered CDR3 bases are TGTGCCTGGAGGGGGGACAGGGGTAGTGCAGAA. Its translation: CAWRGDRGSAE. The full-length CDR3 reads as CAWRGDRGSAETLYF.

To note about this clone: Here the gene names and germline are mouse. The read terminates 4 residues before the CDR3 end, so the remaining end is supplied by the germline J gene. The chain is built from TRBV19 and TRBJ1-1; 7 bases match TRBD1. Germline assignment: CDR1 FNHDT and CDR2 SITEND (reference sequence). CDR3 length equals 13 residues. The sequenced CDR3 bases are TGTGCCAGCAGGCGACAGGGAGGGACA. Its translation: CASRRQGGT. The full CDR3 reads CASRRQGGTEVFF.

A note on this clone: Germline and genes here are mouse. The read falls 3 residues short of the CDR3 end, and the missing part is taken from the germline J gene. The chain combines TRBV19 with TRBJ1-6, with TRBD1 matching over 9 bases. TRBJ1-6 is designated an ORF whose function remains uncertain. J lost 7 bases, V lost 5 bases, and 10 bases had no gene match. Germline CDR1 and CDR2: FNHDT and SITEND (reference sequence). CDR3 length: 16 residues. The chain's CDR3 is CASRSRTGDGNSPLYF. Partial CDR3 DNA: TGTGCCAGCAGATCCCGGACAGGGGACGGGAATTCGCCC.

Points on this clone: The gene names here belong to mouse. The CDR3 is cut off 4 residues early in the read; its end comes from the germline J gene. This chain uses TRBV13-1 with TRBJ2-2; no reliable D call. V was cut by 5 bases and J by 0 bases, with 11 bases left in between. CDR1 is NSHNY, CDR2 SYGAGN, per germline. The CDR3 has 15 residues. The DNA read from the CDR3 is TGTGCCAGCAGCGTGACACCGGCAAACACCGGG. Amino acids: CASSVTPANTG. The entire CDR3 sequence reads CASSVTPANTGQLYF.

This clone turned up a few times. These gene names are mouse names. The CDR3 end is not reached by the read, which stops 3 residues before it; the germline J gene fills it in. The chain uses TRBV13-1 and TRBJ1-6, with TRBD1 matching over 11 bases. TRBJ1-6 is an ORF, with its function uncertain. The junction had 8 bases not matched to a gene; V was cut back by 5 bases and J by 7 bases. The CDR3 extends over 16 amino acids. The V gene's germline CDR1 is NSHNY and CDR2 SYGAGN. The DNA read from the CDR3 is TGTGCCAGCAGGTTCACGGGACAGGGGGGCAATTCGCCC. This sequence encodes CASRFTGQGGNSP. The whole CDR3 is CASRFTGQGGNSPLYF.

A remark on this clone: Genes and germline are mouse. The read ends 4 residues early relative to the CDR3; the germline J gene fills the gap. The chain joins TRBV13-1 to TRBJ2-4, with a weak D call TRBD2 (6 bases). V lost 1 base and J lost 2, with 14 bases in between. The germline CDR1 and CDR2 sequences are NSHNY and SYGAGN. The CDR3 has 16 residues. The CDR3 protein is CASSDFGGEDQNTLYF. The DNA read from the CDR3 is TGTGCCAGCAGTGATTTTGGGGGAGAGGATCAAAAC.

Concerning this clone: Genes and germline are mouse. The read finishes 4 residues shy of the CDR3 end, and the germline J gene is used to complete it. This chain links TRBV19 with TRBJ2-3, with a weak D call TRBD2 (5 bases). CDR1 FNHDT and CDR2 SITEND come from the germline V gene (reference sequence). This CDR3 spans 15 amino acids. The ends were cut back, 0 bases at V and 1 base at J, with 9 bases in the middle. CDR3 amino acids: CASSIVGVGAETLYF. The CDR3 DNA, read in part, is TGTGCCAGCAGTATAGTTGGGGTGGGTGCAGAA.

Remarks on this clone: Mouse gene names and germline throughout. The read terminates 4 residues ahead of where the CDR3 ends, so the germline J gene completes it. The V gene is TRBV13-3, the J gene TRBJ2-2; D is possibly TRBD1 (6 bases). With 3 bases removed from V and 0 bases from J, the gap between germline ends came to 9 bases. The CDR3 contains 15 residues. Germline values: CDR1 NNHDY, CDR2 SYVADS. The CDR3 bases that were read are TGTGCCAGCAGTGCGGGACATGCAAACACCGGG. Its protein is CASSAGHANTG. The full CDR3 protein reads CASSAGHANTGQLYF.

As to this clone: Gene names refer to mouse genes. The read ends 4 residues before the CDR3 terminus; that terminus is restored from the germline J gene. The chain couples TRBV1 to TRBJ2-1, with TRBD1 as a possible D gene (6 bases). Germline CDR1 and CDR2: NSQYPW and LRSPGD (reference sequence). CDR3 length: 14 amino acids. V was pared by 2 bases and J by 5 bases, with 10 bases between. The sequenced part of the CDR3 DNA is TGCACCTGCAGTGCAACAGGGAGGGATGCT. Its protein is CTCSATGRDA. The whole CDR3 reads CTCSATGRDAEQFF.

As to this clone: Gene names and germline match the mouse. The read halts 4 residues ahead of the CDR3 end, with the missing end drawn from the germline J gene. The chain combines TRBV19 with TRBJ2-7, with D perhaps matching TRBD1 (6 bases). CDR1 FNHDT and CDR2 SITEND come from the germline V gene (reference sequence). This CDR3 contains 13 residues. V gave up 3 bases and J gave up 3 bases, with 10 bases separating them. The CDR3 sequence is CASSRRGGYEQYF. The sequenced part of the CDR3 DNA is TGTGCCAGCAGTAGGAGAGGGGGCTAT.

This clone was detected only a few times. Mouse names are used for the genes. With the read ending 4 residues before the CDR3 end, the germline J gene is used to fill in that end. Other DNA sequences in the sample encode the same CDR3. The chain has TRBV13-1 and TRBJ2-7; 12 bases agree with TRBD2. The junction had 2 bases not matched to a gene; V was cut back by 4 bases and J by 3 bases. Looked up from germline, CDR1 is NSHNY and CDR2 is SYGAGN. The CDR3 length is 14 residues. The CDR3 loop reads CASSPGLGGYEQYF. CDR3 DNA, as far as it was read: TGTGCCAGCAGTCCGGGACTGGGGGGCTAT.

As for this clone: Germline and genes here are mouse. Read data end 4 residues before the CDR3 end; the end is taken from the germline J gene. The chain couples TRBV13-1 to TRBJ2-1; D not certain. Germline V CDR1 and CDR2: NSHNY, SYGAGN. This CDR3 contains 13 residues. Deletions cut 0 bases from V and 3 bases from J, with 4 bases between. The DNA read from the CDR3 is TGTGCCAGCAGTGATGCATTCTATGCT. This gives the protein CASSDAFYA. The full CDR3 protein is CASSDAFYAEQFF.

This clone was detected only a few times. Gene names are the mouse ones. The read finishes 4 residues shy of the CDR3 end, and the germline J gene is used to complete it. At the DNA level, this CDR3 is encoded by other sequences in the same sample as well. This chain links TRBV19 with TRBJ2-1; perhaps TRBD1 as D (6 bases). CDR1 is FNHDT and CDR2 is SITEND in the germline V gene (reference sequence). V lost 7 bases and J 1 base, leaving 9 bases between the germline ends. The CDR3 loop spans 13 amino acids. The covered CDR3 bases are TGTGCCAGCGCGGGACAAAACTATGCT. Protein: CASAGQNYA. The CDR3 as a whole reads CASAGQNYAEQFF. Variable domain in full (rest from reference TRBV19 and TRBJ2-1): GGIITQTPKFLIGQEGQKLTLKCQQNFNHDTMYWYRQDSGKGLRLIYYSITENDLQKGDLSEGYDASREKKSSFSLTVTSAQKNEMAVFLCASAGQNYAEQFFGPGTRLTVL.

Concerning this clone: These gene names are mouse names. The read stops 4 residues short of the end of the CDR3; the missing end is completed from the germline J gene. The chain joins TRBV5 to TRBJ2-5; TRBD2 matches 7 bases. The CDR3 contains 14 residues. CDR1 is LGHNA, CDR2 YNLKQL, per germline (reference sequence). CDR3 region: CASSHTRGGDTQYF. The sequenced CDR3 bases are TGTGCCAGCAGCCACACCCGGGGGGGAGAC.

Regarding this clone: Gene names and germline match the mouse. The observed sequence ends 4 residues before the CDR3 terminus, with the missing tail filled in from the germline J gene. The chain is built from TRBV31 and TRBJ2-2, with 7 positions matching TRBD2. Losses at the gene ends were 2 bases for V and 3 bases for J; bases not matched to a gene: 3. CDR3 length: 14 amino acids. Germline values: CDR1 GKSSPN, CDR2 SITVG. The sequenced part of the CDR3 DNA is TGTGCCTGGAGTTCTTGGGGGGACACCGGG. Protein sequence: CAWSSWGDTG. The full-length CDR3 reads as CAWSSWGDTGQLYF.

This clone was observed a handful of times. A clone one base away is much larger, so this may be a read error. Gene names follow the mouse nomenclature. The read ends 4 residues early relative to the CDR3; the germline J gene fills the gap. The V and J genes are TRBV5 and TRBJ2-2, with 7 bases matching TRBD1. The ends lost 4 bases at V and 0 bases at J; junction bases unmatched: 2. CDR3 size: 15 residues. Germline V CDR1 and CDR2: LGHNA, YNLKQL (reference sequence). The CDR3 DNA, read in part, is TGTGCCAGCAGCCTGGGACAGACAAACACCGGG. Its protein product is CASSLGQTNTG. The whole CDR3 sequence reads CASSLGQTNTGQLYF.

This clone was seen only a few times. Gene and germline names: mouse. The read terminates 4 residues before the CDR3 end, so the remaining end is supplied by the germline J gene. The rearrangement joins TRBV13-2 to TRBJ2-2; no clear D gene. Germline CDR1 and CDR2: NNHNN and SYGAGS (reference sequence). This CDR3 region has 15 residues. V was clipped by 0 bases and J by 1 base, with 7 bases between them. The CDR3 spells CASGDAGVNTGQLYF. The sequenced part of the CDR3 DNA is TGTGCCAGCGGTGATGCTGGAGTAAACACCGGG.